A single T cell receptor beta chain is shown here with its context. The antigen remains undetermined. The genomic DNA of each subset was split evenly across several immunoSEQ plates. Sequenced by immunoSEQ multiplex PCR; TCRdb stores in-frame clones only, minus some. The sample contains 300,000 to 400,000 clones, 73% of which appear only once. This CDR3 region has 14 residues. CDR1 SNHLY and CDR2 FYNNEI come from the germline V gene. V trimming: 7 bases; J trimming: 4 bases; junction bases outside the gene matches: 3. This specimen belongs to a study of shared clonotypes between healthy human individuals. Study conclusions and caveats: With a few donors compared, 4.5% to 6.5% of naive CD4 clonotypes were shared.

The V and J genes are TRBV2 and TRBJ2-2, with 10 bases fitting TRBD1. Specimen: memory CD4+ T cells sorted from blood. Subset meaning: CD45RA-negative fraction. The receptor comes from a man aged 25 to 40 in good health. DNA for the CDR3: TGTGCCAGCAAGGGGACAGGGGTCACCGGGGAGCTGTTTTTT. This sequence encodes CASKGTGVTGELFF.